A selection of T cell receptor beta chains follows, all from one sample in a study of shared clonotypes between healthy human individuals. TCRdb's table, derived via immunoSEQ multiplex PCR, lists solely in-frame clones and lacks some. The sample carries about 2 million clones, around 96% recorded once. The sample taken for sequencing was naive CD8+ T cells sorted from blood. The receptors stem from a man aged 18 to 30 in good health. CDR3s include the opening cysteine and the closing phenylalanine or tryptophan. The D gene is left open where the match is weak. The size field is filled for only some rows; it gives once, few, many or a size class.

len: 15
v_gene: TRBV28
j_gene: TRBJ1-5
d_gene: TRBD1
abundance: few
CDR3aa: CASSPGQGGNQPQHF
CDR3nt: TGTGCCAGCAGTCCCGGACAGGGGGGTAATCAGCCCCAGCATTTT

len: 14
v_gene: TRBV27
j_gene: TRBJ1-1
d_gene: .
abundance: .
CDR3aa: CASSLLGMNTEAFF
CDR3nt: TGTGCCAGCAGTTTATTGGGGATGAACACTGAAGCTTTCTTT

len: 12
v_gene: TRBV7-8
j_gene: TRBJ1-5
d_gene: .
abundance: .
CDR3aa: CASSLTEEPQHF
CDR3nt: TGTGCCAGCAGCCTCACGGAGGAGCCCCAGCATTTT

len: 15
v_gene: TRBV4-1
j_gene: TRBJ1-5
d_gene: .
abundance: .
CDR3aa: CASSLKTGSNQPQHF
CDR3nt: TGCGCCAGCAGCCTTAAAACAGGGTCCAATCAGCCCCAGCATTTT

len: 13
v_gene: TRBV5-6
j_gene: TRBJ1-1
d_gene: .
abundance: .
CDR3aa: CASSLLEGTEAFF
CDR3nt: TGTGCCAGCAGCTTGTTGGAGGGGACTGAAGCTTTCTTT

len: 14
v_gene: TRBV19
j_gene: TRBJ2-7
d_gene: .
abundance: .
CDR3aa: CASSALTQPYEQYF
CDR3nt: TGTGCCAGTAGTGCTTTGACTCAACCCTACGAGCAGTACTTC

len: 15
v_gene: TRBV15
j_gene: TRBJ1-1
d_gene: .
abundance: .
CDR3aa: CATSKGLGAEQFDFF
CDR3nt: TGTGCCACCAGCAAAGGTCTGGGGGCTGAACAATTCGATTTCTTT

len: 16
v_gene: TRBV7-9
j_gene: TRBJ2-7
d_gene: TRBD2
abundance: .
CDR3aa: CASSVGLAGGPHEQYF
CDR3nt: TGTGCCAGCAGCGTCGGACTAGCGGGAGGGCCACACGAGCAGTACTTC

len: 13
v_gene: TRBV6-1
j_gene: TRBJ2-7
d_gene: .
abundance: .
CDR3aa: CASSVYTTYEQYF
CDR3nt: TGTGCCAGCAGTGTATACACAACCTACGAGCAGTACTTC

len: 15
v_gene: TRBV7-8
j_gene: TRBJ1-2
d_gene: TRBD1
abundance: .
CDR3aa: CASSSGTGNNYGYTF
CDR3nt: TGTGCCAGCAGCTCCGGGACAGGGAATAACTATGGCTACACCTTC

len: 19
v_gene: TRBV4-2
j_gene: TRBJ2-3
d_gene: TRBD2
abundance: .
CDR3aa: CASSQDTSGGAYGTDTQYF
CDR3nt: TGTGCCAGCAGCCAAGATACTAGCGGGGGGGCCTACGGCACAGATACGCAGTATTTT

len: 14
v_gene: TRBV13
j_gene: TRBJ2-5
d_gene: TRBD1
abundance: .
CDR3aa: CASSSRGRGETQYF
CDR3nt: TGTGCCAGCAGTTCCAGGGGGCGAGGAGAGACCCAGTACTTC

len: 16
v_gene: TRBV9
j_gene: TRBJ2-1
d_gene: TRBD2
abundance: once
CDR3aa: CASSVVGLAGYNEQFF
CDR3nt: TGTGCCAGCAGCGTAGTTGGGCTAGCGGGTTACAATGAGCAGTTCTTC

len: 16
v_gene: TRBV5-6
j_gene: TRBJ1-3
d_gene: .
abundance: .
CDR3aa: CASSLKTEGAGNTIYF
CDR3nt: TGTGCCAGCAGCCTCAAGACAGAAGGGGCTGGAAACACCATATATTTT

len: 14
v_gene: TRBV5-1
j_gene: TRBJ1-1
d_gene: .
abundance: .
CDR3aa: CASSSDIRIYEAFF
CDR3nt: TGCGCCAGCAGCTCCGATATCCGCATCTACGAAGCTTTCTTT

len: 13
v_gene: TRBV27
j_gene: TRBJ2-7
d_gene: .
abundance: .
CDR3aa: CASRAGSSYEQYF
CDR3nt: TGTGCCAGCAGAGCAGGGAGCTCCTACGAGCAGTACTTC